This T cell receptor (beta chain) was identified in a study of T cell responses to AZD1222 COVID-19 vaccine. Overall study findings and caveats: A reported finding is that nearly half of spike-specific TCRs target unmutated variant regions. Donors were largely white British and mainly female; clonal diversity was possibly underestimated. With two AZD1222 doses given, Spike-specific TCR breadth and depth both rose.

Germline V gene sequence: CDR1 MDHEN, CDR2 SYDVKM. CDR3 size: 12 residues. V gave up 2 bases and J gave up 10 bases, with 6 bases separating them. This clone came up once. Its antigen remains unidentified. Profiled with immunoSEQ multiplex PCR; TCRdb holds only in-frame clones, not every one. Found here are about 120,000 clones, approximately 87% of them singletons; the top ten hold about 12%. This sample comprised peripheral blood, obtained on day 0 of AZD1222 vaccination. The sequence was obtained from an adult in good health. This rearrangement joins TRBV28 to TRBJ1-6; D ambiguous. CDR3 amino acids: CASSLGGSPLHF. CDR3 in DNA: TGTGCCAGCAGTTTAGGTGGATCACCCCTCCACTTT.